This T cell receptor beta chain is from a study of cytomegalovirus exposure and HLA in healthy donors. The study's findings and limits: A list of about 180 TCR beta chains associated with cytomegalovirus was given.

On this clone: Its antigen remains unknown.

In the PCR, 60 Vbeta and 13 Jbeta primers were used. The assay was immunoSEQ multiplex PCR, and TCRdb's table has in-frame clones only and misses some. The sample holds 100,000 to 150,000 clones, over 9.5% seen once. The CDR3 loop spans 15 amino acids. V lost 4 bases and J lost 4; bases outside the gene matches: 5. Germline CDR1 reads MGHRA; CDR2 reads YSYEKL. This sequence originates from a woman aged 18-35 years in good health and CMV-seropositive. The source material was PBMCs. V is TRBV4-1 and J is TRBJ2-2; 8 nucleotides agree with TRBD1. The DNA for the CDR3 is TGCGCCAGCAGCCGATCAACAGGGGGCACCGGGGAGCTGTTTTTT. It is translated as CASSRSTGGTGELFF.